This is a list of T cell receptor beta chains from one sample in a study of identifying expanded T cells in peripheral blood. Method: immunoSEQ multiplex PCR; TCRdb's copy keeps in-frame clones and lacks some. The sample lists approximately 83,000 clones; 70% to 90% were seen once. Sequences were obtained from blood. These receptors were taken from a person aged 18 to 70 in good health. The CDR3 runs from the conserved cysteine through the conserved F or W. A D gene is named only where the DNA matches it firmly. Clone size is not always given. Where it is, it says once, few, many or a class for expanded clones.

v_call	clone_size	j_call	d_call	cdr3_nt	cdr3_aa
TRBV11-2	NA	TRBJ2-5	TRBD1	TGTGCCAGCAGCTTGGGACAGTACGAAGAGACCCAGTACTTC	CASSLGQYEETQYF
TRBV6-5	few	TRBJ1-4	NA	TGTGCCAGCACCAGGGGAGGAAAACTGTTTTTT	CASTRGGKLFF
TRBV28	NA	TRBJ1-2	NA	TGTGCCAGCCATTCAGCTTCCTATGGCTACACCTTC	CASHSASYGYTF
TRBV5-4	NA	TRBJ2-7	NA	TGTGCCAGCAGCTACGAGAGTTCCGAGGACGAGCAGTACTTC	CASSYESSEDEQYF
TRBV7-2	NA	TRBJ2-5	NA	TGTGCCAGCAGCTTGAGACAGGTTCAAGAGACCCAGTACTTC	CASSLRQVQETQYF
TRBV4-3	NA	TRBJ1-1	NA	TGCGCCAGCAGCCAAGTTCGGGGGATTAACACTGAAGCTTTCTTT	CASSQVRGINTEAFF
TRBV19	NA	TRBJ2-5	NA	TGTGCCAGTAGTATTAAGGGCCGGGGAGAGACCCAGTACTTC	CASSIKGRGETQYF
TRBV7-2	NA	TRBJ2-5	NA	TGTGCCAGCAGCTTAGCCAGGGGGAGGGAGACCCAGTACTTC	CASSLARGRETQYF
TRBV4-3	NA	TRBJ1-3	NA	TGCGCCAGCAGCCAAGGGGGGATAAACACCATATATTTT	CASSQGGINTIYF
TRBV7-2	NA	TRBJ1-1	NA	TGTGCCAGCAGCCATAGGACGGGGAAGACTGAAGCTTTCTTT	CASSHRTGKTEAFF
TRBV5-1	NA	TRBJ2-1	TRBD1	TGCGCCAGCAGCCCGAACCGACAGGGGTCCTACAATGAGCAGTTCTTC	CASSPNRQGSYNEQFF
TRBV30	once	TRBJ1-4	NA	TGTGCCTGGAGTGTATCGGGGGGGCTTATTTATGAAAAACTGTTTTTT	CAWSVSGGLIYEKLFF
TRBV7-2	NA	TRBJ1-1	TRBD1	TGTGCCAGCAGCCTGTCGACAGGGGTGAACACTGAAGCTTTCTTT	CASSLSTGVNTEAFF
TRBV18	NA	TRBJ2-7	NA	TGTGCCAGCTCACCGACAGAGCCGGCCTTTGAGCAGTACTTC	CASSPTEPAFEQYF
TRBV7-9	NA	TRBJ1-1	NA	TGTGCCAGCAGCTTCCCCCCAATGAATGAAGCTTTCTTT	CASSFPPMNEAFF